This TCR beta chain was obtained from a study of T-cell memory formation after mild COVID-19 (dated by TCRdb to 2020 to 2023). Some background on the complete study: Most TCR sequence clusters were specific to one of the two donors. Longitudinal TCRalpha and TCRbeta repertoire sequencing tracked T-cell clones expanding and contracting after mild COVID-19 in a couple of donors. Two young, previously healthy adult volunteers, one female and one male, were included in the cohort.

Overall study results and their limits: Contracting CD4+ clones were found mainly in CM and EM memory subsets, while CD8+ clones were enriched in EMRA. SARS-CoV-2 specificity was not confirmed for the second-wave clones peaking on day 37. Only two mild cases were covered in the study, and larger cohorts including severe cases with pre-infection samples were considered necessary. Clones that contracted from day 15 to 85 showed balanced CD4/CD8 phenotypes, whereas a second wave of clones that expanded from day 15 to 37 leaned towards CD4+. Some responding clones were found in pre-infection memory, which suggests that pre-existing cross-reactive memory T cells took part in the SARS-CoV-2 response.

Ficoll-Paque density gradient centrifugation was the method used to isolate PBMCs. Looking up the germline V gene yields CDR1 MGHRA and CDR2 YSYEKL. V is cut back by 3 bases and J by 1 base, with 8 bases in the junction unmatched. Measured from the cysteine to the phenylalanine, the CDR3 is 18 residues long. The only DNA kept is the CDR3, 54 bases in frame from the first base. This clonotype showed up many times. Its antigen is currently not known. No much larger clonotype is one base removed from it; base qualities were not supplied. Sequencing instrument: Illumina NovaSeq 6000. TCRalpha and TCRbeta cDNA libraries were constructed by 5'RACE with constant-segment primers, with sample barcodes and unique molecular identifiers being introduced. RNA was extracted from every sample with Trizol reagent. Libraries were amplified in two PCR steps, with a second sample barcode and Illumina TruSeq adapters added in the second step. The libraries were sequenced on an Illumina NovaSeq using 2 x 150 bp paired-end reads. The published analysis was carried out like this. Reads were demultiplexed and collapsed into UMI-guided consensus sequences with migec v1.2.7. Using mixcr v2.1.11, UMI consensuses were aligned to TRA and TRB V and J templates and then assembled into clonotypes. Clonotypes were classified as expanded or contracted when called significant by both edgeR and NoisET, with noise models trained on biological replicates. edgeR calls used a false discovery rate-adjusted p below 0.01 and a log2 fold-change threshold of 1. As an exploratory analysis of dynamics, PCA with hierarchical clustering was applied to max-normalized trajectories of the 1000 most abundant clonotypes. Separately sequenced CD4+ and CD8+ repertoires were used to assign a CD4 or CD8 phenotype to each responding clone. TCRdb ran its own pipeline on the public reads, namely fastp trimming at Q25 and MiXCR clone calling, and kept in-frame beta chains. Rows with a matching CDR3 protein are joined into one entry that keeps the most common DNA and genes. These V and J calls are TCRdb output, not the study's own analysis. This sample gives about 290,000 distinct CDR3 sequences in total; 15% to 20% of them show up just once. 22% of the sample comes from the top ten.

The chain links TRBV4-1 with TRBJ2-6; 8 of the junction bases match TRBD1. The sequenced material came from PBMCs or a T cell subset sorted from them (not recorded which). The TCR sequence derives from a man between 18 and 29 years old who had mild COVID-19 (a few samples of this study predate the infection). The sample titles of this study are shuffled in the database, so cell type and time point are left out; the donor was told from shared clones. The nucleotide sequence is given as TGCGCCAGCAGCCAGGGGACAGGCGCCAGGTCTGGGGCCAACGTCCTGACTTTC. Translated, this is CASSQGTGARSGANVLTF.